This TCR beta chain was identified in a study of cytotoxic CD8 clonotypes in ibrutinib-treated CLL. Overall study context: Patients gave response samples after a median approximately eleven months of treatment, range 6 to 36. Study-wide points: Higher circulating CD8+ T-cell counts strongly accompanied higher baseline clonality, above age-matched healthy donors. Few clonotypes were public, and these shrank or held steady under treatment.

The CDR3 extends over 14 amino acids. V was clipped by 8 bases and J by 3 bases, with 14 bases between them. CDR1 KGHSH and CDR2 LQKENI come from the germline V gene. Using immunoSEQ multiplex PCR, the repertoire was profiled, and TCRdb retains in-frame clones only, with some absent. The sample carries roughly 56,000 clones, approximately 71% recorded once. As for this clone: Antigen unknown.

Cryopreserved PBMCs provided 2 to 2.5 micrograms of genomic DNA for the TCR beta libraries. The specimen comprised PBMCs, sampled after 12 months of ibrutinib treatment. The genes are TRBV18 and TRBJ2-1; tentative D call: TRBD2 (7 bases). This sequence originates from a human donor with chronic lymphocytic leukemia. In DNA form, the CDR3 reads TGTGCCAGCGTAGGGGGGGCGAGCTACAATGAGCAGTTCTTC. It translates to CASVGGASYNEQFF.